A single TCR beta chain is shown here with its context. The antigen this receptor binds is unknown. No qualities accompany the bases; no much larger clone lies one base away. Using the deep immunoSEQ assay, TCR CDR3 regions were amplified from genomic DNA by multiplex PCR. Extracted genomic DNA from each cell subset was distributed evenly across all wells of several immunoSEQ 96-well plates, and each plate was treated as a replicate. Each replicate PCR for sorted subsets received 200 ng genomic DNA, equal to about 30,000 T cell genomes. The purified libraries were quantified using a Qubit 3.0 fluorometer, sized with a Bioanalyzer 2100, and then quantified again using the KAPA Library Quantification kit. Each immunoSEQ 96-well plate was sequenced on its own single-read 150-cycle Illumina NextSeq 550 flow cell. On the authors' methods: The immunoSEQ output contained only junctional sequences without quality scores, so filtering could not match that applied to full-length reads. To assign V/J genes and CDR3, sequences were annotated against IMGT germline references using PyIR, a Python wrapper for IgBLAST v1.9. Reads were removed for weak V/J assignments (E-value above 1e-6), missing CDR3, stop codons, out-of-frame junctions, or ambiguous translated residues. V3J clonotypes were defined as sequences sharing the same inferred V gene, J gene, and CDR3 amino acid sequence. The percentage overlap between two repertoires was calculated by dividing the number of shared unique clonotypes by the size of the smaller repertoire. RTK rarefaction, the Chao1 estimator, and Recon v2.1 estimates of unobserved clonotypes were used to assess repertoire richness. Generation probabilities for all TCRbeta clonotypes obtained by the gDNA method from a few donors were computed using OLGA. Imported from immuneACCESS, the table was reduced by TCRdb to in-frame sequences with V and J called. These copies leave out some clones; in studies compared against another copy, an unresolved V gene accounts for under half, and the cause of the remainder is not known. D and trimming were read from the DNA, whereas the V and J calls and clone size are those reported in that table. This sample has nearly 1 million clones in its table, and less than 85% of those were observed once. 1.5% of the sample is held by the ten biggest clonotypes.

The sample comes from a study of shared clonotypes between healthy human individuals (dated by TCRdb to the early 2020s). Context from the whole study: A couple of women and three men aged 18 to 49 years were included in the cohort. Per donor, three plates each were used for CD4 naive and CD4 memory, two for CD8 naive, and one for CD8 memory. The study deeply sequenced blood TCR repertoires of several healthy adults to estimate repertoire size and the extent of clonotype sharing between individuals. Leukapheresis yielded between about 0.94 and 8.9 billion PBMCs per donor. To increase sequencing depth and limit assay-specific biases, different laboratories used diverse techniques to prepare libraries and sequence TCR repertoires. Overall study results and their limits: Across a handful of donors, 5% to 6% of naive CD4, more than 3% of naive CD8, under 2.5% of memory CD4, and 0.4% of memory CD8 clonotypes were shared. Larger estimated clonotype richness was generally found for naive subsets than for memory subsets. The genetic and exposure-history diversity represented was limited by the small number of donors. Rarefaction of sorted-subset datasets indicated incomplete sequencing despite the large sequencing depth. Compared with non-shared clonotypes, the clonotypes found in all four sorted-subset donors had higher generation probabilities. Pairwise subsampling indicated that sequencing depth was expected to affect the degree of clonotype sharing among donors. Only blood was sampled, and tissue TCR repertoires likely differ from those in blood.

Donors were healthy HIV-negative adults with no recently reported acute infections or vaccinations. All donors were Caucasian adults living in Nashville, Tennessee, USA. CD4+ T cells were enriched by magnetic negative selection; naive cells were then positively selected on CD45RA, and the negative fraction formed the memory subset. Blood was collected by leukapheresis, and PBMCs were isolated by Ficoll-Histopaque density gradient centrifugation and then cryopreserved in liquid nitrogen vapor phase. Analytical flow cytometry was used to check the purity and quantity of each magnetically sorted T cell population. Each sorted fraction had its genomic DNA isolated and then quantified by UV absorbance on a Nanodrop 2000c. CDR1 and CDR2 (SNHLY, FYNNEI) derive from the germline V gene. Compared with germline, V lacks 6 bases and J lacks 6 bases; bases without a gene match: 3. From the cysteine through the phenylalanine, the CDR3 covers 14 amino acids. This entry keeps only the CDR3 DNA: 42 bases, framed from base 1.

The sequence links TRBV2 to TRBJ1-4; TRBD1 fits 11 bases in the junction. This TCR was sampled from a young man in good health. Sequencing was done on a sample of memory CD4+ T cells sorted from blood. The intended sense of this specimen's cell subset or site label: CD45RA-negative fraction. The nucleotide sequence is TGTGCCAGCAGAGGGGGACAGGGGGATGAAAAACTGTTTTTT. It translates as CASRGGQGDEKLFF.